In its sample, the clone carrying this T cell receptor beta chain was seen a few times. The antigen is undetermined. The sample is drawn from a study of cytomegalovirus exposure and HLA in healthy donors. General study points: TCR beta chain V- and J-gene trimming was linked, in a later analysis, to a missense variant in DCLRE1C. Highly shared variants forming one cluster were likely a sequencing artifact.

CDR3 length: 15 amino acids. Trimming at V came to 3 bases and at J to 10 bases, leaving 8 bases not matched to a gene. Per the germline V gene, CDR1 is SGDLS and CDR2 is YYNGEE. The PCR contained 60 Vbeta and 13 Jbeta primers. Method: immunoSEQ multiplex PCR; TCRdb's copy keeps in-frame clones and lacks some. The profile covers under 250,000 clones, with more than 75% appearing a single time and over 1% taken by the ten largest. The TCR sequence derives from a human donor in good health. The J gene is TRBJ2-6, the V gene TRBV9; 9 bases are shared with TRBD1. Input material: PBMCs. The CDR3 nucleotides are TGTGCCAGCAGCGAAACCACCGGGACAGGGAACGTCCTGACTTTC. Its protein product is CASSETTGTGNVLTF.